The T cell receptor (beta chain) under discussion was sequenced for a study of T cell responses to AZD1222 COVID-19 vaccine. Unmatched junction bases numbered 10, after V lost 1 base and J lost 5 bases. The CDR3 is made up of 17 amino acids. Germline-derived CDR1 and CDR2 are SGHVS and FQNEAQ. TCRdb's table, derived via immunoSEQ multiplex PCR, lists solely in-frame clones and lacks some. The data hold about 92,000 clones, with about nine tenths observed a single time. As to this clone: What it recognizes is unknown.

Study conclusions and caveats: Spike-specific TCR repertoires showed rising breadth and depth after two AZD1222 doses.

The input for sequencing was peripheral blood, taken on day 0 of AZD1222 vaccination. This chain links TRBV7-8 with TRBJ2-5, with TRBD2 identical over 10 bases. The source is an adult in good health. The CDR3 protein is CASSLVAGAGGRETQYF. In nucleotides, the CDR3 is TGTGCCAGCAGCTTAGTGGCAGGAGCGGGGGGGCGGGAGACCCAGTACTTC.